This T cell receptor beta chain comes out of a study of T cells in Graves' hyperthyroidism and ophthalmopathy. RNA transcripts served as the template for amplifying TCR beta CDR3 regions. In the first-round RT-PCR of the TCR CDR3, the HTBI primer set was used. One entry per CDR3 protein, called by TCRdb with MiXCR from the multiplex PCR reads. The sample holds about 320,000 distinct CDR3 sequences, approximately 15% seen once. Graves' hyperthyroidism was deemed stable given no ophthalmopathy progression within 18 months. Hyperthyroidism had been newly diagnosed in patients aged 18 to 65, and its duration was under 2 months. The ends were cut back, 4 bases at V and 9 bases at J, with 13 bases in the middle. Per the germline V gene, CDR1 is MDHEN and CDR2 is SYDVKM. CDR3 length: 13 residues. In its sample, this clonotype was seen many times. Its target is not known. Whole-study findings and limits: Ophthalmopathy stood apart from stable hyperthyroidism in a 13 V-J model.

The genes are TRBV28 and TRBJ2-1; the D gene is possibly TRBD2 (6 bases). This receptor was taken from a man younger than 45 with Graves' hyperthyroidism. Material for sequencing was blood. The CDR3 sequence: CASSSSGLTEQFF. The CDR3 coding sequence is TGTGCCAGCAGTTCGTCCGGACTAACTGAGCAGTTCTTC. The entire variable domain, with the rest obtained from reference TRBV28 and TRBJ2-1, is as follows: DVKVTQSSRYLVKRTGEKVFLECVQDMDHENMFWYRQDPGLGLRLIYFSYDVKMKEKGDIPEGYSVSREKKERFSLILESASTNQTSMYLCASSSSGLTEQFFGPGTRLTVL.